The rows below give T cell receptor beta chains drawn from one sample of a study of early T cells in non-severe SARS-CoV-2 infection. TCRdb fed the 5' RACE reads into MiXCR, producing one record per CDR3 protein. This table holds over 55,000 distinct CDR3 sequences, 9.5% to 15% found once. Input material: whole blood. The receptors were sampled from an adult who was a healthcare worker with PCR-confirmed SARS-CoV-2 infection or an uninfected control (not recorded which). CDR3s include the opening cysteine and the closing phenylalanine or tryptophan. Each record gives: D gene, J gene, V gene, clone size, CDR3 protein, CDR3 DNA. A D gene is named only where the DNA matches it firmly. A clone size is listed for some rows: how often the clone was seen (once, few, many), or a class if it is expanded.

D gene: NA
J gene: TRBJ1-6
V gene: TRBV10-3
clone size: many
CDR3 protein: CAIQRGDLSPLHF
CDR3 DNA: TGTGCCATCCAGCGGGGGGACCTTTCACCCCTCCACTTT

D gene: TRBD2
J gene: TRBJ2-3
V gene: TRBV11-2
clone size: many
CDR3 protein: CASSPILAVGTDTQYF
CDR3 DNA: TGTGCCAGCAGTCCCATACTAGCGGTCGGGACAGATACGCAGTATTTT

D gene: NA
J gene: TRBJ1-2
V gene: TRBV5-1
clone size: many
CDR3 protein: CASSFSPRAGYTF
CDR3 DNA: TGCGCCAGCAGCTTTTCGCCAAGAGCTGGCTACACCTTC

D gene: NA
J gene: TRBJ1-4
V gene: TRBV2
clone size: many
CDR3 protein: CASLVGGSNEKLFF
CDR3 DNA: TGTGCCAGCCTCGTAGGGGGATCTAATGAAAAACTGTTTTTT

D gene: TRBD2
J gene: TRBJ2-1
V gene: TRBV7-6
clone size: many
CDR3 protein: CASSLGTSGGADYNEQFF
CDR3 DNA: TGTGCCAGCAGCTTGGGGACTAGCGGGGGGGCTGACTACAATGAGCAGTTCTTC

D gene: TRBD1
J gene: TRBJ2-3
V gene: TRBV5-6
clone size: many
CDR3 protein: CASSLQGTKDTQYF
CDR3 DNA: TGTGCCAGCAGCTTACAGGGGACAAAGGATACGCAGTATTTT

D gene: NA
J gene: TRBJ2-1
V gene: TRBV7-2
clone size: NA
CDR3 protein: CANIPYSYNEQSF
CDR3 DNA: TGTGCCAACATCCCGTACTCCTACAATGAGCAGTCCTTC

D gene: TRBD1
J gene: TRBJ1-2
V gene: TRBV20-1
clone size: many
CDR3 protein: CSARRTGSLGYGYTF
CDR3 DNA: TGCAGTGCTCGACGGACAGGGAGCCTAGGCTATGGCTACACCTTC

D gene: TRBD2
J gene: TRBJ2-7
V gene: TRBV6-1
clone size: many
CDR3 protein: CASSETGWTSGRYEQYF
CDR3 DNA: TGTGCCAGCAGTGAAACGGGGTGGACTAGCGGGAGGTACGAGCAGTACTTC

D gene: NA
J gene: TRBJ2-2
V gene: TRBV7-2
clone size: many
CDR3 protein: CASSLRRVNTGELFF
CDR3 DNA: TGTGCCAGCAGCTTACGCAGGGTAAACACCGGGGAGCTGTTTTTT

D gene: TRBD1
J gene: TRBJ2-5
V gene: TRBV6-1
clone size: NA
CDR3 protein: CASSGTGARETQYF
CDR3 DNA: TGTGCCAGCAGTGGGACAGGGGCGCGAGAGACCCAGTACTTC

D gene: TRBD2
J gene: TRBJ2-5
V gene: TRBV30
clone size: many
CDR3 protein: CAWSIAGGQETQYF
CDR3 DNA: TGTGCCTGGAGTATAGCGGGGGGCCAAGAGACCCAGTACTTC

D gene: NA
J gene: TRBJ1-1
V gene: TRBV29-1
clone size: NA
CDR3 protein: CSVTGMNTEAFF
CDR3 DNA: TGCAGCGTCACAGGGATGAACACTGAAGCTTTCTTT

D gene: NA
J gene: TRBJ2-7
V gene: TRBV20-1
clone size: NA
CDR3 protein: CSAPPGSPPFYEQYF
CDR3 DNA: TGCAGTGCTCCTCCAGGGTCTCCCCCGTTCTACGAGCAGTACTTC

D gene: NA
J gene: TRBJ2-7
V gene: TRBV7-2
clone size: NA
CDR3 protein: CASSAQGLFTDEQYF
CDR3 DNA: TGTGCCAGCAGCGCCCAAGGTTTATTTACCGACGAGCAGTACTTC

D gene: TRBD1
J gene: TRBJ1-6
V gene: TRBV27
clone size: many
CDR3 protein: CASSRAPTGSGDSPLHF
CDR3 DNA: TGTGCCAGCAGCAGAGCCCCGACAGGGAGCGGGGATTCACCCCTCCACTTT

D gene: NA
J gene: TRBJ1-1
V gene: TRBV2
clone size: many
CDR3 protein: CASSEAFRGQAEAFF
CDR3 DNA: TGTGCCAGCAGTGAAGCGTTCCGGGGGCAGGCTGAAGCTTTCTTT

D gene: NA
J gene: TRBJ2-7
V gene: TRBV3-1
clone size: many
CDR3 protein: CASSQDLLQYEQYF
CDR3 DNA: TGTGCCAGCAGCCAAGATTTATTACAGTACGAGCAGTACTTC

D gene: NA
J gene: TRBJ2-1
V gene: TRBV7-6
clone size: many
CDR3 protein: CASSLEMGLSYNEQFF
CDR3 DNA: TGTGCCAGCAGCTTAGAAATGGGCCTCTCCTACAATGAGCAGTTCTTC

D gene: NA
J gene: TRBJ1-2
V gene: TRBV6-1
clone size: many
CDR3 protein: CASSGGGGYTF
CDR3 DNA: TGTGCCAGCAGTGGAGGGGGTGGCTACACCTTC

D gene: TRBD2
J gene: TRBJ2-1
V gene: TRBV7-9
clone size: many
CDR3 protein: CASSLYWGSWEGLYNEQFF
CDR3 DNA: TGTGCCAGCAGTTTGTATTGGGGTTCGTGGGAGGGCCTCTACAATGAGCAGTTCTTC

D gene: TRBD2
J gene: TRBJ2-3
V gene: TRBV6-5
clone size: few
CDR3 protein: CASSYSGGGPPNTQYF
CDR3 DNA: TGTGCCAGCAGTTACTCTGGCGGGGGTCCCCCTAATACGCAGTATTTT

D gene: TRBD1
J gene: TRBJ2-1
V gene: TRBV7-2
clone size: many
CDR3 protein: CASTGTGGDEQFF
CDR3 DNA: TGTGCCAGCACCGGAACAGGGGGCGATGAGCAGTTCTTC

D gene: NA
J gene: TRBJ1-1
V gene: TRBV3-1
clone size: many
CDR3 protein: CASSQEAGTEAFF
CDR3 DNA: TGTGCCAGCAGCCAAGAGGCGGGCACTGAAGCTTTCTTT

D gene: NA
J gene: TRBJ2-1
V gene: TRBV3-1
clone size: NA
CDR3 protein: CASSHPRVMRNEQFF
CDR3 DNA: TGTGCCAGCAGCCACCCCAGGGTGATGAGGAATGAGCAGTTCTTC

D gene: TRBD1
J gene: TRBJ1-2
V gene: TRBV19
clone size: many
CDR3 protein: CASSLGQGWYGYTF
CDR3 DNA: TGTGCCAGTAGTCTTGGACAGGGCTGGTATGGCTACACCTTC

D gene: NA
J gene: TRBJ2-1
V gene: TRBV10-2
clone size: many
CDR3 protein: CASKVGGGFWFF
CDR3 DNA: TGCGCCAGCAAAGTAGGGGGGGGGTTTTGGTTCTTC